Below, 13 T cell receptor beta chains from the same sample are listed, as sequenced in a study of cytomegalovirus exposure and HLA in healthy donors. Repertoires were generated with immunoSEQ multiplex PCR, while TCRdb's copy carries only in-frame clones and drops some. This table has about 89,000 clones, 84% appearing once. The sequenced sample consisted of PBMCs. These receptors all come from a woman aged 18-29 years in good health and CMV-seropositive.

The rearrangement uses TRBV4-2 and TRBJ1-4, with D unclear. The V end lost 1 base, the J end lost 8 bases, and 8 bases lay between the germline ends. The V gene's germline CDR1 is LGHNA and CDR2 YNFKEQ. The CDR3 runs 13 residues. Here the CDR3 DNA reads TGTGCCAGCAGCCAAGGGGAGCTGGAAAAACTGTTTTTT. Residues: CASSQGELEKLFF.

The chain recombines TRBV25-1 with TRBJ2-3; possible D gene TRBD1, 6 bases. The CDR3 spans 14 residues. V dropped 9 bases and J dropped 4 bases, with 17 bases sitting between them. CDR1 and CDR2 from the germline V gene are MGHDK and SYGVNS. The CDR3 DNA reads as TGTGCCAGTTCGCAACAGGGTGTAGCAGATACGCAGTATTTT. Its protein product is CASSQQGVADTQYF.

This sequence joins TRBV15 and TRBJ1-5; D is ambiguous. This CDR3 has 16 residues. V lost 1 base and J 0 bases, leaving 10 bases between the germline ends. Per germline, CDR1 LNHNV and CDR2 YYDKDF (reference sequence). DNA of the CDR3: TGTGCCACCAGCAGAGCCTTTATACATAGCAATCAGCCCCAGCATTTT. Protein: CATSRAFIHSNQPQHF.

The V call is TRBV19, the J call TRBJ2-7, with a tentative D call TRBD1 (6 bases). V was clipped by 5 bases and J by 4 bases, with 24 bases between them. Germline loops: CDR1 LNHDA, CDR2 SQIVND (reference sequence). The length of the CDR3 is 17 residues. CDR3 nucleotides: TGTGCCAGTAGTCCAAGGGGAGCGCAGGGGTTAAAATACGAGCAGTACTTC. It translates to CASSPRGAQGLKYEQYF.

The J gene is TRBJ1-6, the V gene TRBV19, with D maybe TRBD1 (6 bases). The CDR3 is made up of 20 amino acids. Trimming removed 5 bases at V and 0 bases at J, with 23 bases between. The germline gives CDR1 LNHDA, CDR2 SQIVND (reference sequence). The CDR3 DNA reads as TGTGCCAGTAGTCCGGGCGGTTACAGGGAATCGAGCTCCTATAATTCACCCCTCCACTTT. It is translated as CASSPGGYRESSSYNSPLHF. Complete variable domain (other parts from reference TRBV19 and TRBJ1-6): DGGITQSPKYLFRKEGQNVTLSCEQNLNHDAMYWYRQDPGQGLRLIYYSQIVNDFQKGDIAEGYSVSREKKESFPLTVTSAQKNPTAFYLCASSPGGYRESSSYNSPLHFGNGTRLTVT.

The V call is TRBV7-9, the J call TRBJ1-2; D call uncertain. The CDR3 sequence is 14 residues long. Trimming removed 1 base from V and 8 bases from J, with 14 bases in between. Germline CDR1 reads SEHNR; CDR2 reads FQNEAQ (reference sequence). CDR3 residues: CASSLVGRLFGYTF. The DNA of the CDR3 is TGTGCCAGCAGCTTAGTAGGGCGACTATTCGGCTACACCTTC.

The rearrangement joins TRBV27 to TRBJ2-5; 11 nucleotides line up with TRBD2. Germline V gives CDR1 MNHEY, CDR2 SMNVEV (reference sequence). The CDR3 runs to 19 residues. Trimming took 10 bases from V and 4 from J; bases not matched to a gene: 23. CDR3: CATFTPMGLAGGRGETQYF. For the CDR3, the DNA is TGTGCCACCTTCACGCCGATGGGGCTAGCGGGGGGCCGGGGAGAGACCCAGTACTTC.

The rearrangement links TRBV5-1 to TRBJ2-7; the match to TRBD2 covers 9 bases. J lost 2 bases, V lost 2 bases, and 5 bases had no gene match. This CDR3 spans 15 amino acids. The germline V gene has CDR1 SGHRS and CDR2 YFSETQ. The CDR3 DNA is TGCGCCAGCAGCTTCTCTAGCGGGGCCCCCTACGAGCAGTACTTC. Amino acid sequence: CASSFSSGAPYEQYF.

This sequence joins TRBV4-2 and TRBJ2-5, with D possibly matching TRBD2 (6 bases). Germline loops: CDR1 LGHNA, CDR2 YNFKEQ. V was clipped by 4 bases and J by 4 bases, with 10 bases between them. The CDR3 sequence is 13 residues long. The CDR3 is CASSLGGLETQYF. In nucleotides, the CDR3 is TGTGCCAGCAGCCTGGGGGGTCTAGAGACCCAGTACTTC.

This chain links TRBV7-9 with TRBJ1-2, with 8 bases aligning to TRBD1. The CDR3 spans 17 residues. V was clipped by 0 bases and J by 4 bases; unmatched bases: 10. Looked up from germline, CDR1 is SEHNR and CDR2 is FQNEAQ (reference sequence). This chain's CDR3 is CASSLAGQGAKSYGYTF. CDR3 DNA: TGTGCCAGCAGCTTAGCTGGGCAGGGGGCAAAGTCCTATGGCTACACCTTC. Combining the CDR3 with reference TRBV7-9 and TRBJ1-2 gives the whole variable domain DTGVSQNPRHKITKRGQNVTFRCDPISEHNRLYWYRQTLGQGPEFLTYFQNEAQLEKSRLLSDRFSAERPKGSFSTLEIQRTEQGDSAMYLCASSLAGQGAKSYGYTFGSGTRLTVV.

This chain connects TRBV4-3 to TRBJ1-4; 7 bases map to TRBD1. Germline CDR1 is LGHNA and CDR2 is YSLEER. With 3 bases clipped from V and 6 bases from J, the junction kept 7 bases outside the gene matches. CDR3 size: 15 residues. CDR3 in DNA: TGCGCCAGCAGCCAGCCCGGGACAGCCGATGAAAAACTGTTTTTT. Translating gives CASSQPGTADEKLFF.

This rearrangement joins TRBV28 to TRBJ2-7, with D unclear. CDR3 length: 16 residues. V shed 3 bases and J shed 0 bases, with 15 bases lying between them. Germline V gives CDR1 MDHEN, CDR2 SYDVKM. CDR3 amino acids: CASSFPVESNSYEQYF. The CDR3 DNA follows: TGTGCCAGCAGTTTTCCGGTGGAGTCTAACTCCTACGAGCAGTACTTC.

The chain is built from TRBV19 and TRBJ1-3; no firm D call. The CDR3 runs 15 residues. In germline, CDR1 is LNHDA, CDR2 SQIVND (reference sequence). Trimming removed 3 bases from V and 0 bases from J, with 9 bases in between. CDR3 DNA: TGTGCCAGTAGTATCCTGGCGGACTCTGGAAACACCATATATTTT. Translating gives CASSILADSGNTIYF.